This T cell receptor beta chain was obtained from a study of control samples from healthy donors and cancer patients. Sequencing used immunoSEQ multiplex PCR; TCRdb keeps in-frame clones, though not all of them. Of 170,000 or so clones listed, around 90% are singletons. There are 15 residues in the CDR3. CDR1 and CDR2 from the germline V gene are SEHNR and FQNEAQ (reference sequence). J lost 3 bases, V lost 2 bases, and 3 bases had no gene match. The origin of this receptor is a woman in her forties or fifties in good health. Source material: blood. The V gene is TRBV7-9, the J gene TRBJ2-1, with TRBD2 identical over 8 bases. The CDR3 DNA reads TGTGCCAGCAGCTTATTACTAGCGGTCTACAATGAGCAGTTCTTC. Protein product: CASSLLLAVYNEQFF.